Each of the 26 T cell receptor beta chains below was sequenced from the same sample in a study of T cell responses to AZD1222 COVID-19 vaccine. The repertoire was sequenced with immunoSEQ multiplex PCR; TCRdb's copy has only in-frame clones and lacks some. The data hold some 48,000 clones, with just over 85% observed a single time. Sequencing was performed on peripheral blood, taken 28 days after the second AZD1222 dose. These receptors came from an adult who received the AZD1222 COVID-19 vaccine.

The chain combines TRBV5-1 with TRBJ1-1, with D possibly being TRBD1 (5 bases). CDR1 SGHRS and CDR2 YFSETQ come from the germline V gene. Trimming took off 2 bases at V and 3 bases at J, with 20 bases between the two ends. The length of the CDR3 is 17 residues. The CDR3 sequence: CASSFFQGRYADTEAFF. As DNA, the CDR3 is TGCGCCAGCAGCTTTTTCCAGGGAAGGTATGCGGACACTGAAGCTTTCTTT.

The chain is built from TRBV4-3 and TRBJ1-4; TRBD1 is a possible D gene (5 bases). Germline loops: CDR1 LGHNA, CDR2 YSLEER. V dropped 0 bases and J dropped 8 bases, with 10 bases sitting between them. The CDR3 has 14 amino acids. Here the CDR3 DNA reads TGCGCCAGCAGCCAAGATTTGGGGGGGGAAAAACTGTTTTTT. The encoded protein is CASSQDLGGEKLFF.

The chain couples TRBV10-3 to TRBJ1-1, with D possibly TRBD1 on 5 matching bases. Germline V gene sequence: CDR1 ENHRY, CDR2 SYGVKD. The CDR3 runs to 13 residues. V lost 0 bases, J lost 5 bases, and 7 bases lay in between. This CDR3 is CAISESGETEAFF. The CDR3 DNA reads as TGTGCCATCAGTGAGTCAGGGGAAACTGAAGCTTTCTTT.

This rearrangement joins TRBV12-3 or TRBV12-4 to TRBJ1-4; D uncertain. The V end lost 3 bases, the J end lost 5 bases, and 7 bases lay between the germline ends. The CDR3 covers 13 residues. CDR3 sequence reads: CASSFRSNEKLFF. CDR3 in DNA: TGTGCCAGCAGTTTTCGGTCAAATGAAAAACTGTTTTTT.

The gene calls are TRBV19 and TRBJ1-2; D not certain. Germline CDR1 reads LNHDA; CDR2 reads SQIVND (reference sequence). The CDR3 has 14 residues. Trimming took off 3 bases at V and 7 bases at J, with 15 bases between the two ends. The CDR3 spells CASSISSVTSGYTF. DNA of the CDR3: TGTGCCAGTAGTATCTCATCTGTTACCTCTGGCTACACCTTC.

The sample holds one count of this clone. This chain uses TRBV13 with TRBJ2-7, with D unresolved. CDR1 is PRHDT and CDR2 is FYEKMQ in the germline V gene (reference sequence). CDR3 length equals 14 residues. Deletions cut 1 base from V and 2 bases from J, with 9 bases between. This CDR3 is CASSLDNGAYEQYF. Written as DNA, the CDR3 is TGTGCCAGCAGCTTAGATAACGGCGCCTACGAGCAGTACTTC.

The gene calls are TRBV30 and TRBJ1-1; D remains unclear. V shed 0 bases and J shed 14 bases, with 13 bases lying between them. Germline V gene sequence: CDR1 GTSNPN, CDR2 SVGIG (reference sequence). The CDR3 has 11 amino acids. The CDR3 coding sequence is TGTGCCTGGAGTGTCGGCGGGGAGGACTTCTTT. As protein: CAWSVGGEDFF. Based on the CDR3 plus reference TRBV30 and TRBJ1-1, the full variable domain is SQTIHQWPATLVQPVGSPLSLECTVEGTSNPNLYWYRQAAGRGLQLLFYSVGIGQISSEVPQNLSASRPQDRQFILSSKKLLLSDSGFYLCAWSVGGEDFFGQGTRLTVV.

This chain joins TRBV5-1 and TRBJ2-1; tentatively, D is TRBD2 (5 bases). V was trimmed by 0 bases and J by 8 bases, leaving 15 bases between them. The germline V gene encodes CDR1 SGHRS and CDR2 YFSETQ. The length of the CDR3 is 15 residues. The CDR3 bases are TGCGCCAGCAGCTTGGTTGTTGCCCTGAGGGATGAGCAGTTCTTC. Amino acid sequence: CASSLVVALRDEQFF.

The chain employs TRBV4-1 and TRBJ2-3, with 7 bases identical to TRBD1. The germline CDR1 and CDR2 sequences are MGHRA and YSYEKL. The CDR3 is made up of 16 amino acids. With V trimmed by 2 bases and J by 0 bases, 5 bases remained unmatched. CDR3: CASSQSGTASTDTQYF. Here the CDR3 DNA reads TGCGCCAGCAGCCAATCTGGGACAGCTAGCACAGATACGCAGTATTTT.

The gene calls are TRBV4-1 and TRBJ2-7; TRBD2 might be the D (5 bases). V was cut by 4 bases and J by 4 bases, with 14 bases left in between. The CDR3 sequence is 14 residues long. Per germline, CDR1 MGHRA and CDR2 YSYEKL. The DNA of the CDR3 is TGCGCCAGCAGCCCACTTCCGGGGTCATACGAGCAGTACTTC. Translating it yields CASSPLPGSYEQYF.

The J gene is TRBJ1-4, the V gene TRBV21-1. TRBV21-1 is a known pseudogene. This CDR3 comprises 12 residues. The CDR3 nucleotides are TGTGCCAGCATCCGGGATTTGGAAAAACTGTTTTTT. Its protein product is CASIRDLEKLFF.

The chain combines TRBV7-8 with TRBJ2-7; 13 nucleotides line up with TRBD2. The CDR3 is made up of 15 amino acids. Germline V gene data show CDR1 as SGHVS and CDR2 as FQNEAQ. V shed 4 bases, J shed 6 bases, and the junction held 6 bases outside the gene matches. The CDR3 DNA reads TGTGCCAGCAGCTCTCAACTAGCGGGAGGGCTCGAGCAGTACTTC. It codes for CASSSQLAGGLEQYF.

The DNA for the CDR3 is TGTGCCAGCAGCTTAGCGGCAGGGCCTAGCAATCAGCCCCAGCATTTT. It encodes CASSLAAGPSNQPQHF. The chain links TRBV7-2 to TRBJ1-5; the D gene is possibly TRBD1 (5 bases). CDR1 is SGHTA and CDR2 is FQGNSA in the germline V gene. Trimming removed 0 bases at V and 0 bases at J, with 9 bases between. The CDR3 spans 16 residues.

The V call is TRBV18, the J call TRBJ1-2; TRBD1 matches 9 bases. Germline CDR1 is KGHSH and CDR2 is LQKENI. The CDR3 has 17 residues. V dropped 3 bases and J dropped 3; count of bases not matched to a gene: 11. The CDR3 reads CASSPGTGFLRDYGYTF. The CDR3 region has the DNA TGTGCCAGCTCACCCGGGACAGGGTTCCTGAGGGACTATGGCTACACCTTC.

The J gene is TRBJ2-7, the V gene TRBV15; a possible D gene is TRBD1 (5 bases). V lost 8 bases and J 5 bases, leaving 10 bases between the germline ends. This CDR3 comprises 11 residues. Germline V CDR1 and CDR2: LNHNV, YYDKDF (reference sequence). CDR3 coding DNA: TGTGCCACCCAGGCGACAGACGAGCAGTACTTC. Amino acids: CATQATDEQYF.

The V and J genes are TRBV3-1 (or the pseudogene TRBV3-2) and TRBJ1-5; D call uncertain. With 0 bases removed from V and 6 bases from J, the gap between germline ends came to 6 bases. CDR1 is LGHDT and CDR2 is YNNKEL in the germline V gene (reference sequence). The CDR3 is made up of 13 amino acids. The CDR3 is CASSQDQAQPQHF. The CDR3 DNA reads TGTGCCAGCAGCCAAGATCAGGCTCAGCCCCAGCATTTT.

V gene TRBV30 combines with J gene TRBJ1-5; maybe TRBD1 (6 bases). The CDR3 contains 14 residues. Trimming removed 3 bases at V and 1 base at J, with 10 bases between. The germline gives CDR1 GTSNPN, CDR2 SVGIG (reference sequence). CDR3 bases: TGTGCCTGGAGCGAACAGGGAAGCAATCAGCCCCAGCATTTT. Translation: CAWSEQGSNQPQHF.

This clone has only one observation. The CDR3 DNA reads as TGCAGCGTTGAATTGGGTCCCGTCCAAGAGACCCAGTACTTC. This translates into CSVELGPVQETQYF. The chain links TRBV29-1 to TRBJ2-5; D call uncertain. V lost 2 bases and J lost 1, with 11 bases in between. From germline, CDR1 is SQVTM and CDR2 ANQGSEA. The CDR3 sequence is 14 residues long. The full variable domain, with the rest looked up from reference TRBV29-1 and TRBJ2-5, is SAVISQKPSRDICQRGTSLTIQCQVDSQVTMMFWYRQQPGQSLTLIATANQGSEATYESGFVIDKFPISRPNLTFSTLTVSNMSPEDSSIYLCSVELGPVQETQYFGPGTRLLVL.

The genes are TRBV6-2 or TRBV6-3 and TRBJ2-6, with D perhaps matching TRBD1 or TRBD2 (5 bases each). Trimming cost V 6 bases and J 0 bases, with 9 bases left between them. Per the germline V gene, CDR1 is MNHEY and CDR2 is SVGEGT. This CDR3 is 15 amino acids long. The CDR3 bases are TGTGCCAGCAGCCGGGACCGCTCTGGGGCCAACGTCCTGACTTTC. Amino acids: CASSRDRSGANVLTF.

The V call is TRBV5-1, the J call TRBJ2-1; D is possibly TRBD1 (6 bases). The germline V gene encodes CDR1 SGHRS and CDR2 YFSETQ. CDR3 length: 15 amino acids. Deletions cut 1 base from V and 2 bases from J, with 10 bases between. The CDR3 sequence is CASSLYRDPYNEQFF. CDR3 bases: TGCGCCAGCAGCTTGTACAGGGACCCCTACAATGAGCAGTTCTTC.

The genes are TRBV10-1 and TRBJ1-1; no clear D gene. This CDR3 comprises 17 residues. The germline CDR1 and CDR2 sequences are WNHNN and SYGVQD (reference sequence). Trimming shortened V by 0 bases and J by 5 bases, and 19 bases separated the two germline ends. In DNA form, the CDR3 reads TGCGCCAGCAGTGAGTCGACGCTTATCCCCCCTGGGACTGAAGCTTTCTTT. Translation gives CASSESTLIPPGTEAFF.

CDR3 nucleotides: TGCAGCGTTGGGCGGGACAGGTCCTACGAGCAGTACTTC. It translates to CSVGRDRSYEQYF. This chain uses TRBV29-1 with TRBJ2-7; TRBD1 matches 8 bases. Trimming cost V 4 bases and J 1 base; bases outside gene matches: 3. In germline, CDR1 is SQVTM, CDR2 ANQGSEA. The CDR3 is 13 amino acids.

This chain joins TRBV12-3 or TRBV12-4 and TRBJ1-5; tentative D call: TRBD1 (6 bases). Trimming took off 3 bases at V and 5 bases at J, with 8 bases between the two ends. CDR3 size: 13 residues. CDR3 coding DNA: TGTGCCAGCAGTTTCAACAGGGATCAGCCCCAGCATTTT. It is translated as CASSFNRDQPQHF.

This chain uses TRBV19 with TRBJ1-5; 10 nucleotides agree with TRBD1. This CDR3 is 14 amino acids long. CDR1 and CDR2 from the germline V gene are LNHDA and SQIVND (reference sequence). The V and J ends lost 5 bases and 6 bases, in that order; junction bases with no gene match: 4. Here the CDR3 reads CASSWTGGPQPQHF. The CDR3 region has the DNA TGTGCCAGTAGTTGGACAGGGGGACCTCAGCCCCAGCATTTT.

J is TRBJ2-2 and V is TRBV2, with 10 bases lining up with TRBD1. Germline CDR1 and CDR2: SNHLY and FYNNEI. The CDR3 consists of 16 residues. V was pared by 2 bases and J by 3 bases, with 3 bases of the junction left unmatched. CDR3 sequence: CASSESGTGDTGELFF. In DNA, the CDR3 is TGTGCCAGCAGTGAATCCGGGACAGGGGACACCGGGGAGCTGTTTTTT.

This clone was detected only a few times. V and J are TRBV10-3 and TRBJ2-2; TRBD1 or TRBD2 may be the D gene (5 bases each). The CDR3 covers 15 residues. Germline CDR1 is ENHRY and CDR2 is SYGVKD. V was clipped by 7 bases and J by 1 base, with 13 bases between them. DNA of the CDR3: TGTGCCATCAAAAAAGGGACGGGGAACACCGGGGAGCTGTTTTTT. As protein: CAIKKGTGNTGELFF.